This T cell receptor (beta chain) was retrieved from a study of cytomegalovirus exposure and HLA in healthy donors. The study, taken as a whole, reports: Being productive about 90% or about 30% of the time was typical of most TCR beta V segments in an earlier analysis.

The PCR contained 60 Vbeta and 13 Jbeta primers. Produced via immunoSEQ multiplex PCR; TCRdb's table is partial and in-frame only. The sample lists about 140,000 clones, roughly 65% occurring once. This CDR3 comprises 12 residues. Germline CDR1 reads PRHDT; CDR2 reads FYEKMQ (reference sequence). The V gene lost 5 bases and the J gene lost 6 bases, with 11 bases spanning the gap. This clone was found once. Its antigen is unknown. The chain employs TRBV13 and TRBJ2-7; no definite D call. The source material was PBMCs. This clonotype was obtained from a young woman in good health and CMV-seronegative. The CDR3 coding sequence is TGTGCCAGCAGCGTTACACCGTTCGAGCAGTACTTC. Translation: CASSVTPFEQYF.